A single TCR beta chain is shown here with its context. A much larger clone is a single base away; this may be a read error. One entry per CDR3 protein results from TCRdb running MiXCR on the 5' RACE reads. The sample shows about 340,000 distinct CDR3 sequences, under 15% of them seen only once. This sample was taken from a study of T cells after yellow fever vaccination. Sequenced here: CD4+ T cells sorted from PBMCs, sampled 15 days after the yellow fever booster vaccination. The receptor was derived from a man aged 18 to 29 who received the YFV17D yellow fever vaccine.

Written as DNA, the CDR3 is TGCGCCAGCAGCTTGGCCGCGACAGGCAACAATGAGCAGTTCTTC. This codes for CASSLAATGNNEQFF. V gene TRBV5-1 combines with J gene TRBJ2-1; D might be TRBD1 (6 bases). Germline V gives CDR1 SGHRS, CDR2 YFSETQ. This CDR3 is 15 amino acids long. Trimming took 0 bases from V and 5 from J, leaving 12 bases between them.